A selection of T cell receptor beta chains follows, all from one sample in a study of blood T cells in healthy people across ages. TCRdb fed the 5' RACE reads into MiXCR, producing one record per CDR3 protein. The sample carries 780,000 or so distinct CDR3 sequences, approximately 60% recorded once. Sequenced: blood. The source of these receptors is a man aged 35 to 55 in good health. The CDR3 runs from the conserved cysteine through the conserved F or W. The D gene is left open where the match is weak. Size is omitted from some rows. Given values are once, few, many or a class for expanded clones.

v_call	clone_size	d_call	j_call	cdr3_aa	cdr3_nt
TRBV4-3	NA	NA	TRBJ2-1	CASSQKQGSYNEQFF	TGCGCCAGCAGCCAGAAGCAGGGCTCCTACAATGAGCAGTTCTTC
TRBV9	NA	NA	TRBJ2-3	CASSVRSSTDTQYF	TGTGCCAGCAGCGTAAGATCTAGCACAGATACGCAGTATTTT
TRBV4-3	NA	TRBD1	TRBJ2-2	CASSQDAGGGGELFF	TGCGCCAGCAGCCAAGATGCAGGGGGCGGCGGGGAGCTGTTTTTT
TRBV21-1	once	NA	TRBJ2-5	CAGSKRRQETQYF	TGTGCCGGCAGCAAAAGGCGACAAGAGACCCAGTACTTC
TRBV4-2	NA	TRBD2	TRBJ2-7	CASSQNGGGAFGGQYF	TGTGCCAGCAGCCAAAATGGCGGGGGGGCTTTTGGTGGGCAGTACTTC
TRBV5-5	NA	NA	TRBJ1-4	CASSLGARNATNEKLFF	TGTGCCAGCAGCTTGGGGGCCAGAAATGCAACTAATGAAAAACTGTTTTTT
TRBV12-3/TRBV12-4	NA	TRBD2	TRBJ2-1	CASSLALAGDLEQFF	TGTGCCAGCAGTTTAGCACTAGCGGGAGATCTTGAGCAGTTCTTC
TRBV7-9	once	NA	TRBJ1-2	CASSLAGQIIYGYTF	TGTGCCAGCAGCTTAGCGGGACAAATTATCTATGGCTACACCTTC
TRBV7-2	few	NA	TRBJ2-3	CASSRWPSTDTQYF	TGTGCCAGCAGTCGGTGGCCCAGCACAGATACGCAGTATTTT
TRBV20-1	NA	NA	TRBJ2-7	CSADTRTAYEQYF	TGCAGTGCTGACACCAGGACAGCCTACGAGCAGTACTTC
TRBV7-9	few	NA	TRBJ1-2	CASSLANRDGYTF	TGTGCCAGCAGCTTGGCAAACAGGGACGGCTACACCTTC
TRBV7-2	few	TRBD2	TRBJ2-5	CASSLGLAGADGQETQYF	TGTGCCAGCAGCTTAGGCCTAGCGGGAGCCGACGGACAAGAGACCCAGTACTTC
TRBV5-4	NA	TRBD1	TRBJ2-1	CASNRQRQGGDEQFF	TGTGCCAGCAACAGACAGCGACAGGGCGGAGATGAGCAGTTCTTC
TRBV4-1	NA	NA	TRBJ2-5	CASSPARVQETQYF	TGCGCCAGCAGCCCAGCCAGGGTTCAAGAGACCCAGTACTTC
TRBV6-2/TRBV6-3	NA	TRBD1	TRBJ2-7	CASSYWGTGIVYEQYF	TGTGCCAGCAGTTACTGGGGGACAGGGATTGTCTACGAGCAGTACTTC
TRBV20-1	few	TRBD2	TRBJ2-1	CSAPVAGGPEQFF	TGCAGTGCCCCTGTGGCGGGAGGGCCAGAGCAGTTCTTC
TRBV5-1	NA	TRBD2	TRBJ2-1	CASSLIGTMSSYNEQFF	TGCGCCAGCAGCTTGATCGGGACTATGAGCTCCTACAATGAGCAGTTCTTC
TRBV20-1	NA	TRBD2	TRBJ2-4	CSASVSGAKNIQYF	TGCAGTGCTAGTGTGAGCGGGGCGAAAAACATTCAGTACTTC
TRBV12-5	few	NA	TRBJ2-1	CASGLRGSNEQFF	TGTGCTAGTGGTTTGAGGGGTTCCAATGAGCAGTTCTTC
TRBV5-1	NA	TRBD1	TRBJ1-2	CASRPGQGIQNYGYTF	TGCGCCAGCAGACCGGGACAGGGGATACAAAACTATGGCTACACCTTC
TRBV19	NA	TRBD1	TRBJ2-5	CASIIDRGHYNEQYF	TGTGCCAGTATTATAGACAGGGGACACTACAATGAGCAGTACTTC
TRBV18	NA	TRBD2	TRBJ2-5	CTSSPGGLETQYF	TGTACCAGCTCTCCGGGAGGTCTAGAGACCCAGTACTTC
TRBV5-1	few	NA	TRBJ2-5	CASSQGSQGQETQYF	TGCGCCAGCAGCCAGGGGTCCCAAGGCCAAGAGACCCAGTACTTC
TRBV7-9	NA	TRBD2	TRBJ2-1	CASSFIGTSIEQFF	TGTGCCAGCAGCTTCATCGGGACTAGCATTGAGCAGTTCTTC
TRBV7-6	NA	TRBD2	TRBJ2-5	CASSLGRLAGVGGEQYF	TGTGCCAGCAGCTTAGGGAGACTAGCGGGAGTCGGCGGTGAGCAGTACTTC
TRBV6-4	NA	NA	TRBJ1-2	CASSDSIKTANYGYTF	TGTGCCAGCAGTGACTCGATCAAAACAGCTAACTATGGCTACACCTTC
TRBV6-5	NA	NA	TRBJ1-1	CASMGNTEAFF	TGTGCCAGCATGGGAAACACTGAAGCTTTCTTT
TRBV13	few	NA	TRBJ2-7	CASSTYWGGSYEQYF	TGTGCCAGCAGCACCTATTGGGGTGGCTCCTACGAGCAGTACTTC
TRBV6-2/TRBV6-3	NA	NA	TRBJ2-7	CASSSNDEQYF	TGTGCCAGCAGTTCCAACGACGAGCAGTACTTC
TRBV9	few	NA	TRBJ2-3	CASSPIEDTQYF	TGTGCCAGCAGCCCTATAGAGGATACGCAGTATTTT
TRBV3-1	NA	TRBD1	TRBJ2-7	CASSPKSPGQGSYEQYF	TGTGCCAGCAGCCCAAAGTCGCCGGGACAGGGGTCCTACGAGCAGTACTTC
TRBV5-1	once	TRBD2	TRBJ2-3	CASSFAGGGFGTDTQYF	TGCGCCAGCAGCTTCGCTGGCGGGGGTTTTGGGACAGATACGCAGTATTTT
TRBV10-3	NA	TRBD1	TRBJ2-7	CAISDRDSTYEQYF	TGTGCCATCAGCGACCGGGACAGTACCTACGAGCAGTACTTC
TRBV20-1	NA	TRBD2	TRBJ2-1	CSATGTSGAHYNEQFF	TGCAGTGCTACCGGGACTAGCGGGGCTCATTACAATGAGCAGTTCTTC
TRBV12-3/TRBV12-4	NA	NA	TRBJ2-1	CASRGYPAYNEQFF	TGTGCCAGCAGAGGCTACCCTGCCTACAATGAGCAGTTCTTC
TRBV7-2	once	NA	TRBJ2-7	CASSPGSRKTDEQYF	TGTGCCAGCAGCCCAGGGTCCCGGAAAACTGATGAGCAGTACTTC
TRBV7-3	NA	TRBD1	TRBJ1-2	CASSSDGTGIWGYTF	TGTGCCAGCAGCTCGGACGGGACAGGGATTTGGGGCTACACCTTC
TRBV7-3	few	NA	TRBJ1-2	CASSLTGRDGYTF	TGTGCCAGCAGCTTAACCGGCAGGGACGGCTACACCTTC
TRBV7-8	NA	NA	TRBJ2-1	CASSSPGDIWNNEQFF	TGTGCCAGCAGTAGTCCGGGGGACATTTGGAACAATGAGCAGTTCTTC
TRBV11-2	few	NA	TRBJ1-2	CATSRGAVGYTF	TGTGCCACATCGAGGGGGGCCGTTGGCTACACCTTC
TRBV20-1	once	NA	TRBJ2-4	CSARKTGGTEQTKNIQYF	TGCAGTGCTAGAAAAACGGGGGGGACAGAACAAACCAAAAACATTCAGTACTTC
TRBV28	NA	TRBD2	TRBJ2-7	CASSFPRLAALPYEQYF	TGTGCCAGCAGTTTCCCTCGACTAGCGGCCCTCCCCTACGAGCAGTACTTC
TRBV11-2	few	NA	TRBJ2-6	CASSGLRSPGRPFSGANVLTF	TGTGCCAGCAGCGGTCTGAGATCTCCGGGACGGCCCTTCTCTGGGGCCAACGTCCTGACTTTC
TRBV4-3	NA	NA	TRBJ2-1	CASSQENPSTYSYNEQFF	TGCGCCAGCAGCCAAGAGAATCCTAGCACGTACTCCTACAATGAGCAGTTCTTC
TRBV12-3/TRBV12-4	few	NA	TRBJ2-2	CASSRGIGELFF	TGTGCCAGCAGTCGCGGCATCGGGGAGCTGTTTTTT
TRBV12-3/TRBV12-4	NA	TRBD1	TRBJ1-2	CASSGFTGEYNYGYTF	TGTGCCAGCTCAGGGTTTACAGGGGAGTACAACTATGGCTACACCTTC
TRBV3-1	NA	TRBD2	TRBJ2-1	CASNSTGAGGYNEQFF	TGTGCCAGCAATTCAACAGGAGCGGGGGGCTACAATGAGCAGTTCTTC
TRBV21-1	NA	NA	TRBJ2-7	CASSLSRVPKGDEQYF	TGTGCCAGCAGCCTATCCCGGGTCCCCAAGGGGGACGAGCAGTACTTC
TRBV7-3	NA	NA	TRBJ2-7	CASSPGGGKYEQYF	TGTGCCAGCAGCCCAGGGGGAGGGAAGTACGAGCAGTACTTC
TRBV7-2	few	TRBD2	TRBJ2-5	CASSFGGLAGETQYF	TGTGCCAGCAGCTTTGGAGGACTAGCGGGAGAGACCCAGTACTTC
TRBV2	few	NA	TRBJ1-2	CASSPTSRGDYGYTF	TGTGCCAGCAGTCCCACATCCCGAGGGGACTATGGCTACACCTTC
TRBV2	few	NA	TRBJ2-2	CASKKDSPNTGELFF	TGTGCCAGCAAGAAGGACAGCCCGAACACCGGGGAGCTGTTTTTT
TRBV5-1	NA	NA	TRBJ2-7	CASRVGTTYEQYF	TGCGCCAGCAGAGTGGGCACCACCTACGAGCAGTACTTC
TRBV4-1	NA	NA	TRBJ2-1	CASSPPVGTQLQFF	TGCGCCAGCAGCCCCCCCGTCGGCACGCAACTGCAGTTCTTC